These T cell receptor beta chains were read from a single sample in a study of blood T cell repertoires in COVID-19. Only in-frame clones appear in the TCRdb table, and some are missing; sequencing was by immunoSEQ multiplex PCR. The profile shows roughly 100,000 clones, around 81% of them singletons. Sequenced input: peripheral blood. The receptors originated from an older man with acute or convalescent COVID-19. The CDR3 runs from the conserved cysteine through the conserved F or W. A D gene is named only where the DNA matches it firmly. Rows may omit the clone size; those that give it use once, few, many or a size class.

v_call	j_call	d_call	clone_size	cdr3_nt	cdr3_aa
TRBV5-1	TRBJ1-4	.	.	TGCGCCAGCAGCTTGCCCGGGACACATAATGAAAAACTGTTTTTT	CASSLPGTHNEKLFF
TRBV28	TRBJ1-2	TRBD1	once	TGTGCCAGCAGCCCCGACAGGGCGAGCGGCTACACCTTC	CASSPDRASGYTF
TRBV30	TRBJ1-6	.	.	TGTGCCTGGAGTGTACAAACAGCCGCAAATTCACCCCTCCACTTT	CAWSVQTAANSPLHF
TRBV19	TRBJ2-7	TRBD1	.	TGTGCCAGTAGTATCCGACAGGGCACCTACGAGCAGTACTTC	CASSIRQGTYEQYF
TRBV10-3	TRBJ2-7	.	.	TGTGCCAGCCAGGGATCTTTCTCCTACGAGCAGTACTTC	CASQGSFSYEQYF
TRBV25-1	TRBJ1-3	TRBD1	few	TGTGCCAGCAGTTTGACCGGACAGGCTGGAAACACCATATATTTT	CASSLTGQAGNTIYF
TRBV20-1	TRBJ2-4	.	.	TGCAGTGCTAGAGACAGATCATTTCAGTACTTC	CSARDRSFQYF
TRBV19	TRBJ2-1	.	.	TGTGCCAGTAGTAAAGGACAGAGAACCTACAATGAGCAGTTCTTC	CASSKGQRTYNEQFF
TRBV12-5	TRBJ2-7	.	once	TGTGCTAGTGGTTTCTCAACCGATTCCGACAGGCGATTATCCTACGAGCAGTACTTC	CASGFSTDSDRRLSYEQYF
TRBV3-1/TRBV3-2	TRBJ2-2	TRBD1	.	TGTGCCAGCAGCCAAGGGGGGACAGGGACCGGGGAGCTGTTTTTT	CASSQGGTGTGELFF
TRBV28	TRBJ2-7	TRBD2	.	TGTGCCAGCAGTTCCACGGCGGGACTAGCAGAATACGAGCAGTACTTC	CASSSTAGLAEYEQYF
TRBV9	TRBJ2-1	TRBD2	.	TGTGCCAGCAGCCTCCCAGGGACTAGCGGGATGCGGGCCAATGAGCAGTTCTTC	CASSLPGTSGMRANEQFF
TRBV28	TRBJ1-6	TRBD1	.	TGTGCCAGCAGTTCGGGACAGGGAGACTCACCCCTCCACTTT	CASSSGQGDSPLHF
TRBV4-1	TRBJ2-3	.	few	TGCGCCAGCAGCCAAGATCGTGGGAGTGATACGCAGTATTTT	CASSQDRGSDTQYF
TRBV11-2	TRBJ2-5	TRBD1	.	TGTGCCAGCAGCTTAGGTCCGGACAGGGCTGGGGAGACCCAGTACTTC	CASSLGPDRAGETQYF
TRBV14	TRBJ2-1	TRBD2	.	TGTGCCAGCAGCCGAAGACTAGCGGATTCCTACAATGAGCAGTTCTTC	CASSRRLADSYNEQFF
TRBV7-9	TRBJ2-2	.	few	TGTGCCAGCAGCTTGCGTGGTAGCGGTGGCCCCGGGGAGCTGTTTTTT	CASSLRGSGGPGELFF
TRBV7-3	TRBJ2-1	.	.	TGTGCCAGCAGCTTATCGGCGGCTTCTTACAATGAGCAGTTCTTC	CASSLSAASYNEQFF
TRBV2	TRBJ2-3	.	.	TGTGCCAGCGTTCCGAGATTCCACACAGATACGCAGTATTTT	CASVPRFHTDTQYF
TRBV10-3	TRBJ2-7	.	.	TGTGCCATCAGGCCTACTGCATCCTACGAGCAGTACTTC	CAIRPTASYEQYF
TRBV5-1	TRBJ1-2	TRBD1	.	TGCGCCAGCAGCTTGGACTTAAGGACAGGGAACTATGGCTACACCTTC	CASSLDLRTGNYGYTF
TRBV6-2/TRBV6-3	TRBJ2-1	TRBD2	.	TGTGCCAGCAGCCCGGCTAGCGGGAGCTACAATGAGCAGTTCTTC	CASSPASGSYNEQFF
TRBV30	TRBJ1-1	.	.	TGTGCCTGGAGTGTACCGCCGAGGAACACTGAAGCTTTCTTT	CAWSVPPRNTEAFF
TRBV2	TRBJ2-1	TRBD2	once	TGTGCCAGCAGTTCGCAGGGACTAAACTACAATGAGCAGTTCTTC	CASSSQGLNYNEQFF
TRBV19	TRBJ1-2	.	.	TGTGCCAGTAGTAAGGGACACCGGGGCGGCTATGGCTACACCTTC	CASSKGHRGGYGYTF
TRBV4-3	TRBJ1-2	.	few	TGCGCCAGCAGCCAAGATAATGTGGGGGGTGGCTACACCTTC	CASSQDNVGGGYTF